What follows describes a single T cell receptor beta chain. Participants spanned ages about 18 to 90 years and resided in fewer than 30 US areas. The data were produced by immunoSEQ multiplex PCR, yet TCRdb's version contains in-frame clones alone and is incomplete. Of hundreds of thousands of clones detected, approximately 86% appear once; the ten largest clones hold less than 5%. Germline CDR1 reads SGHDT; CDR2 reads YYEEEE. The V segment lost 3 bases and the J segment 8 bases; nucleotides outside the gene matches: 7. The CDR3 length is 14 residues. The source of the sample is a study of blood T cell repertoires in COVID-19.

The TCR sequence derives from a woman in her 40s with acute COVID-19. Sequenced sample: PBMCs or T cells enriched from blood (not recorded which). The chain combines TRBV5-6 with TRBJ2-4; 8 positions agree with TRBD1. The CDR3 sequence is CASSSQGAADIQYF. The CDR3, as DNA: TGTGCCAGCAGCTCTCAGGGGGCGGCGGACATTCAGTACTTC.